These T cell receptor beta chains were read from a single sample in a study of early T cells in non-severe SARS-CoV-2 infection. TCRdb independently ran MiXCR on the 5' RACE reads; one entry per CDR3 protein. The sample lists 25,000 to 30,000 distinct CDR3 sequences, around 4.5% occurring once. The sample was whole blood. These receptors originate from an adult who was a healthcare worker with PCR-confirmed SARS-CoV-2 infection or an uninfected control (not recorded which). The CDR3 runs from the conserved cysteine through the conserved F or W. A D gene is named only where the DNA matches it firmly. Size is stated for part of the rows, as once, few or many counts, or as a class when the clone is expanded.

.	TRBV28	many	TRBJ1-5	CASTRRKGNLLFSNQPQHF	TGTGCCAGCACCCGCCGTAAGGGCAATCTTTTGTTTAGCAATCAGCCCCAGCATTTT
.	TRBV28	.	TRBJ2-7	CASSQIAATYEQYF	TGTGCCAGCAGTCAAATAGCGGCAACCTACGAGCAGTACTTC
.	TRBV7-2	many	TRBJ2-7	CASSLASRGVEQYF	TGTGCCAGCAGCTTGGCGTCTAGGGGTGTGGAGCAGTACTTC
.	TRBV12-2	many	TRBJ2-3	CASRPDPGQPDTQYF	TGTGCAAGTCGACCGGACCCTGGACAGCCAGATACGCAGTATTTT
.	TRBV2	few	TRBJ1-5	CASNRGNQPQHF	TGTGCCAGCAACAGGGGCAATCAGCCCCAGCATTTT
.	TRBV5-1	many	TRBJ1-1	CASSLQGGGTEAFF	TGCGCCAGCAGCTTACAGGGAGGGGGCACTGAAGCTTTCTTT
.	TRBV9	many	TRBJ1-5	CASSVDGGNQPQHF	TGTGCCAGCAGCGTAGATGGGGGCAATCAGCCCCAGCATTTT
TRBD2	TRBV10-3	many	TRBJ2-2	CAISDGGAAGELFF	TGTGCCATCAGTGACGGGGGGGCCGCCGGGGAGCTGTTTTTT
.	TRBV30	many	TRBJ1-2	CAWRPLDGYTF	TGTGCCTGGAGGCCTCTCGATGGCTACACCTTC
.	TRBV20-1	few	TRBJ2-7	CSARKTGTYEQYF	TGCAGTGCTAGGAAAACGGGGACATACGAGCAGTACTTC
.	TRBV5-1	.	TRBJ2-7	CASSLNSGYEQYF	TGCGCCAGCAGCTTGAATAGCGGCTACGAGCAGTACTTC
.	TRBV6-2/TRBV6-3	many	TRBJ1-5	CASSPPRGETSQHF	TGTGCCAGCAGTCCCCCCAGGGGAGAAACTTCCCAGCATTTT
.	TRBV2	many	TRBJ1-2	CASSQQNDYGYTF	TGTGCCAGCAGTCAACAGAATGACTATGGCTACACCTTC
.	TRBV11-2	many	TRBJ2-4	CASRRRGDAIQYF	TGTGCCAGCAGACGGAGAGGGGATGCCATTCAGTACTTC
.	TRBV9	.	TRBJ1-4	CASSAGTGVSEDKGLFF	TGTGCCAGCAGCGCCGGGACGGGAGTGAGCGAGGATAAAGGACTGTTTTTT
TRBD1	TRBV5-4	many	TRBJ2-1	CASSWGQGNEQFF	TGTGCCAGCAGTTGGGGACAGGGAAATGAGCAGTTCTTC
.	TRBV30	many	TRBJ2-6	CAWLWTADHSGANVLTF	TGTGCCTGGTTGTGGACCGCGGACCACTCTGGGGCCAACGTCCTGACTTTC
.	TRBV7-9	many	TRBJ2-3	CASQLQGGTDTQYF	TGTGCCAGCCAACTTCAGGGAGGCACAGATACGCAGTATTTT
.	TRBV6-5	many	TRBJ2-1	CASGVASYNEQFF	TGTGCCAGCGGGGTGGCCTCCTACAATGAGCAGTTCTTC
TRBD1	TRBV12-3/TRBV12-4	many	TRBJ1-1	CASRATGRGTEAFF	TGTGCCAGCAGGGCGACAGGGAGGGGCACTGAAGCTTTCTTT
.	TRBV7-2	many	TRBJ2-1	CASSLSGFNEQFF	TGTGCCAGCAGCTTATCTGGGTTCAATGAGCAGTTCTTC
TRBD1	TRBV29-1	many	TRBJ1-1	CSVRRTGDYGEAFF	TGCAGCGTTCGGCGGACAGGGGATTACGGCGAAGCTTTCTTT
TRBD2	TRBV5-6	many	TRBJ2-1	CASSLGLAGVSNEQFF	TGTGCCAGCAGCTTGGGTCTAGCGGGGGTGTCCAATGAGCAGTTCTTC
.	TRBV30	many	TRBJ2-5	CAWSVSGAPSQYF	TGTGCCTGGAGTGTCTCAGGGGCACCATCCCAGTACTTC
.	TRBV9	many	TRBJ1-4	CASSPLGQYNEKLFF	TGTGCCAGCAGCCCACTCGGACAGTATAATGAAAAACTGTTTTTT
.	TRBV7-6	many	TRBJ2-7	CASSMDNLKYF	TGTGCCAGCAGCATGGACAATCTGAAATACTTC
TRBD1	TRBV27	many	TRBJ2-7	CASTAQGAGFYEQYF	TGTGCCAGCACCGCCCAGGGGGCGGGCTTCTACGAGCAGTACTTC
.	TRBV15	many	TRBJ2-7	CATSPSQDSYEQYF	TGTGCCACCAGCCCGTCACAGGACTCCTACGAGCAGTACTTC
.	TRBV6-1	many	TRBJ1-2	CASSHQGYGYTF	TGTGCCAGCAGTCACCAAGGGTATGGCTACACCTTC
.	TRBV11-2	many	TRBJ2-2	CASTRAGQGRPGELFF	TGTGCCAGCACCCGAGCGGGGCAGGGGAGGCCCGGGGAGCTGTTTTTT
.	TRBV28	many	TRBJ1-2	CASSWAGIGSYTF	TGTGCCAGCAGTTGGGCAGGGATTGGGAGCTACACCTTC
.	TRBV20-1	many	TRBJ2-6	CSARARGSGANVLTF	TGCAGTGCTAGAGCCCGAGGAAGCGGGGCCAACGTCCTGACTTTC